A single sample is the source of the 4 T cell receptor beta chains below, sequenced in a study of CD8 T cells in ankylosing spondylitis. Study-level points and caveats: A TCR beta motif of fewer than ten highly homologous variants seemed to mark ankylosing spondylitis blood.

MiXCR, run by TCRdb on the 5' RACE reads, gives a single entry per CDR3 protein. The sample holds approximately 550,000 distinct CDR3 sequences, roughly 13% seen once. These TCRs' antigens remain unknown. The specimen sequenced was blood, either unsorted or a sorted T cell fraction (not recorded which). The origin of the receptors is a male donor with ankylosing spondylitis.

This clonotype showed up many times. CDR3 amino acids: CASSLVQGEADTQYF. CDR3 coding DNA: TGTGCCAGCAGCTTGGTCCAGGGAGAGGCAGATACGCAGTATTTT. The chain uses TRBV5-5 and TRBJ2-3, with D perhaps TRBD1 or TRBD2 (5 bases each). Germline V gene data show CDR1 as SGHKS and CDR2 as YYEKEE (reference sequence). Trimming took off 0 bases at V and 4 bases at J, with 12 bases between the two ends. The CDR3 length is 15 residues.

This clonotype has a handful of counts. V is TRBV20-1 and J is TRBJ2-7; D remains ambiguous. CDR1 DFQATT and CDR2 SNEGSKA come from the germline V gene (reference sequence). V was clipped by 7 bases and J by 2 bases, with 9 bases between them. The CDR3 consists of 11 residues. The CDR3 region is CSGTDTYEQYF. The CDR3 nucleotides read TGCAGTGGCACCGATACCTACGAGCAGTACTTC.

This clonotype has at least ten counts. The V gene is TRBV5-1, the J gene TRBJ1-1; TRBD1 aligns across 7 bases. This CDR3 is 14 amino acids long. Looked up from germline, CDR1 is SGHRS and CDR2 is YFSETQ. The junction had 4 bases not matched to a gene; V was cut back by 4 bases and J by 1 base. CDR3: CASSRRQGNTEAFF. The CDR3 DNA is TGCGCCAGCAGCCGCAGACAGGGGAACACTGAAGCTTTCTTT.

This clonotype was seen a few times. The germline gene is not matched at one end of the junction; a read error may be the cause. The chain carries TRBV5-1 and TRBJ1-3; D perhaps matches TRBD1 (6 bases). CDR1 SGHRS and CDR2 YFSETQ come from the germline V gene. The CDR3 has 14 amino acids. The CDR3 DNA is TGCGCCAGCAGCTTGGAACAGGGAGGAAATACCATATATTTT. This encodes CASSLEQGGNTIYF.